A single sample is the source of the 11 T cell receptor beta chains below, sequenced in a study of T cells after yellow fever vaccination. Using its own MiXCR run on the 5' RACE reads, TCRdb lists one record per CDR3 protein. The table shows approximately 300,000 distinct CDR3 sequences, with about 6.6% occurring only once. Sequencing was performed on PBMCs, taken around 45 days after the first yellow fever vaccination. These receptors all stem from a man between 18 and 29 years old who received the YFV17D yellow fever vaccine.

This chain joins TRBV2 and TRBJ2-5; maybe TRBD2 (6 bases). Trimming pared 0 bases from V and 7 bases from J, leaving 6 bases between. CDR1 and CDR2 (germline): SNHLY, FYNNEI. The CDR3 spans 12 residues. CDR3 DNA sequence: TGTGCCAGCAGTGAAGCGCGGGGGACCCAGTACTTC. This encodes CASSEARGTQYF.

This clonotype was observed at least ten times. The chain recombines TRBV5-1 with TRBJ2-2; D remains ambiguous. CDR1 is SGHRS, CDR2 YFSETQ, per germline. This CDR3 is 14 amino acids long. Trimming removed 2 bases at V and 3 bases at J, with 8 bases between. CDR3 protein: CASSFGLDTGELFF. In DNA, the CDR3 is TGCGCCAGCAGCTTCGGGCTGGACACCGGGGAGCTGTTTTTT.

This clonotype showed up just a few times. The chain is built from TRBV24-1 and TRBJ1-1; possibly TRBD1 for D (6 bases). The germline V gene has CDR1 KGHDR and CDR2 SFDVKD. Trimming stripped 1 base from V and 13 bases from J, with 18 bases between. This CDR3 region has 14 residues. In nucleotides, the CDR3 is TGTGCCACCAGTGATTTCCATCGGGACAAGAAGCTTTTCTTT. Translated: CATSDFHRDKKLFF.

The sample holds many counts of this clonotype. This chain connects TRBV7-3 to TRBJ1-1; D is ambiguous. The germline V and J ends were trimmed by 1 base and 1 base, with 10 bases remaining between them. The V gene's germline CDR1 is SGHTA and CDR2 FQGTGA. This CDR3 contains 15 residues. The CDR3 loop reads CASSLRPSQNTEAFF. The CDR3 DNA reads TGTGCCAGCAGCTTAAGGCCCTCCCAGAACACTGAAGCTTTCTTT.

Ten or more counts support this clonotype. V and J are TRBV30 and TRBJ2-3; D is unclear. Trimming cost V 2 bases and J 6 bases, with 12 bases left between them. The CDR3 contains 13 residues. Germline V lookup: CDR1 GTSNPN, CDR2 SVGIG (reference sequence). The CDR3, as DNA: TGTGCCTGGAGTCCCAACGCTGGGGATACGCAGTATTTT. Residues: CAWSPNAGDTQYF.

Only a few counts were recorded for this clonotype. The V call is TRBV5-1, the J call TRBJ2-5; the D gene is possibly TRBD2 (6 bases). Deletions cut 4 bases from V and 2 bases from J, with 9 bases between. Germline lookup yields CDR1 SGHRS and CDR2 YFSETQ. CDR3 length: 13 residues. The CDR3 DNA follows: TGCGCCAGCAGCCCGGACTATCAAGAGACCCAGTACTTC. Translation: CASSPDYQETQYF.

This clonotype was recorded a few times. This chain uses TRBV14 with TRBJ1-6; 8 positions agree with TRBD1. V lost 1 base to trimming and J lost 6 bases; unmatched junction nucleotides: 2. The CDR3 length is 15 residues. CDR1 SGHDN and CDR2 FVKESK come from the germline V gene. The DNA of the CDR3 is TGTGCCAGCAGCCAAGGGACAGGGTTTAATTCACCCCTCCACTTT. This gives the protein CASSQGTGFNSPLHF.

There are a few counts of this clonotype. V is TRBV4-3 and J is TRBJ2-1, with no clear D. Looked up from germline, CDR1 is LGHNA and CDR2 is YSLEER. CDR3 length: 15 amino acids. Trimming removed 0 bases from V and 7 bases from J, with 13 bases in between. The CDR3 spells CASSQDERFGNEQFF. CDR3 DNA: TGCGCCAGCAGCCAAGATGAGCGCTTCGGTAATGAGCAGTTCTTC.

CDR3 region: CASTIQGRYYGYTF. The DNA for the CDR3 is TGTGCCAGCACCATTCAGGGACGGTACTATGGCTACACCTTC. The chain uses TRBV27 and TRBJ1-2; D possibly corresponds to TRBD1 (5 bases). Germline V gene sequence: CDR1 MNHEY, CDR2 SMNVEV (reference sequence). This CDR3 is built from 14 residues. V was pared by 7 bases and J by 3 bases, with 15 bases between.

The V gene is TRBV6-1, the J gene TRBJ2-5; 8 nucleotides line up with TRBD2. Trimming cost V 5 bases and J 3 bases; bases outside gene matches: 5. Germline values: CDR1 MNHNS, CDR2 SASEGT. The length of the CDR3 is 14 residues. Written as DNA, the CDR3 is TGTGCCAGCAGTCCTGCGGGGGGCAAAGAGACCCAGTACTTC. Translating it yields CASSPAGGKETQYF.

There are a few counts of this clonotype. The CDR3 bases are TGTGCCAGTAGTATAGTGGCGGGGGCGAGAACAGATACGCAGTATTTT. Its protein product is CASSIVAGARTDTQYF. The rearrangement joins TRBV19 to TRBJ2-3, with D possibly being TRBD2 (7 bases). CDR1 and CDR2 (germline): LNHDA, SQIVND (reference sequence). Trimming shortened V by 1 base and J by 3 bases, and 14 bases separated the two germline ends. The length of the CDR3 is 16 residues.